This TCR beta chain appears in the sequencing data of a study of response to subunit inactivated influenza vaccine. Findings of the study overall: Authors suggested seasonal influenza vaccinations each recruit few new T cells.

V lost 2 bases to trimming and J lost 8 bases, with 22 bases between them. CDR1 and CDR2 (germline): ENHRY, SYGVKD. The CDR3 runs 17 residues. A note on this clonotype: Antigen unknown.

TCRdb recomputed calls from the RT-PCR reads with MiXCR, one row per CDR3 protein. The sample holds 500,000 or so distinct CDR3 sequences; 15% to 20% are singletons and the top ten take 3% to 3.5%. Specimen: CD4+ T cells sorted from PBMCs, collected 23 to 25 months after vaccination. V is TRBV10-3 and J is TRBJ2-4; perhaps TRBD2 as D (6 bases). The TCR comes from a man aged 45 to 75 who received an inactivated influenza vaccine. Here the CDR3 DNA reads TGTGCCATCAGTGAGCTGACATCGGTCGGGGGTGGACACATTCAGTACTTC. Residues: CAISELTSVGGGHIQYF.